This T cell receptor beta chain was sequenced during a study of OX40 agonist ivuxolimab in advanced cancers. Study as a whole: At 0.01 to 10 mg/kg, ivuxolimab was administered intravenously to patients every 2 weeks.

Germline V gives CDR1 SGHNT, CDR2 YYREEE (reference sequence). V was trimmed by 4 bases and J by 0 bases, leaving 9 bases between them. The CDR3 covers 14 residues. Produced via immunoSEQ multiplex PCR; TCRdb's table is partial and in-frame only. The profile shows some 83,000 clones, roughly nine tenths of them singletons. This sequence originates from an adult with an advanced solid tumor such as melanoma, head and neck, liver or kidney cancer. The chain uses TRBV5-4 and TRBJ2-3, with D unclear. The sample in question was CD4+ or CD8+ T cells sorted from blood, obtained in a trial of the OX40 agonist ivuxolimab. The CDR3 DNA reads TGTGCCAGCAGCCCAGGCCCTAGCACAGATACGCAGTATTTT. This encodes CASSPGPSTDTQYF.